This T cell receptor beta chain was recorded in a study of post-analysis software for immune sequencing data. The germline V and J ends were trimmed by 0 bases and 12 bases, with 23 bases remaining between them. The CDR3 loop spans 16 amino acids. The germline gives CDR1 LGHNT, CDR2 FRNRAP. Notes on the study in general: Patients showed TRBV5-6, TRBV5-1 and TRBV20-1 among five TRBV segments more frequent than in controls. People with multiple sclerosis had a significantly lower normalized Chao1 diversity than controls did.

A remark on this clonotype: Antigen unknown.

Sequencing libraries made from TCR beta cDNA carried unique molecular identifiers. With roughly 0.9 to 10 million T cells as the source, about half a million cDNA molecules resulted. TCRdb re-called the PCR reads with MiXCR, one entry per CDR3 protein. The sample yields 350,000 to 500,000 distinct CDR3 sequences, 30% to 40% seen once. Sequencing was carried out using blood. This receptor was taken from a girl aged 2-10 years with multiple sclerosis. V gene TRBV12-5 combines with J gene TRBJ2-5, with D possibly TRBD2 on 7 matching bases. In DNA, the CDR3 is TGTGCTAGTGGTTTGGTACTGGGGGGGGCCTCCTACGAGAAGTACTTC. Translated, it gives CASGLVLGGASYEKYF.